These T cell receptor beta chains were read from a single sample in a study of blood T cell repertoires in COVID-19. The method was immunoSEQ multiplex PCR; TCRdb's version includes in-frame clones alone and lacks a portion of them. Of about 67,000 clones listed, 60% to 80% are singletons. Sequenced sample: peripheral blood. The source of these receptors is a woman aged 55-69 years with acute or convalescent COVID-19. Each CDR3 is given with its conserved first and last residue. Fields, in order: CDR3 length, J gene, clone size, D gene, V gene, CDR3 DNA, CDR3 protein. A D gene is named only where the DNA matches it firmly. Clone size, where shown, is once, few, many, or a class for clones that have expanded.

cdr3_length: 14
j_call: TRBJ2-3
clone_size: NA
d_call: NA
v_call: TRBV7-3
cdr3_nt: TGTGCCAGCAGCCTCGACTCGCCCACAGATACGCAGTATTTT
cdr3_aa: CASSLDSPTDTQYF

cdr3_length: 15
j_call: TRBJ1-5
clone_size: NA
d_call: TRBD1
v_call: TRBV11-3
cdr3_nt: TGTGCCAGCAGCTTGGGACAGGGTTTTTATCAGCCCCAGCATTTT
cdr3_aa: CASSLGQGFYQPQHF

cdr3_length: 14
j_call: TRBJ2-4
clone_size: NA
d_call: NA
v_call: TRBV28
cdr3_nt: TGTGCCAGCAGTTCGGTCCTCAAGGACTACATTCAGTACTTC
cdr3_aa: CASSSVLKDYIQYF

cdr3_length: 16
j_call: TRBJ1-2
clone_size: NA
d_call: NA
v_call: TRBV9
cdr3_nt: TGTGCCAGCAGCGTAGCTCGCAGGACTGGAGGCTATGGCTACACCTTC
cdr3_aa: CASSVARRTGGYGYTF

cdr3_length: 14
j_call: TRBJ2-2
clone_size: few
d_call: TRBD2
v_call: TRBV5-1
cdr3_nt: TGCGCCAGCGGCCAGCGACTAGCGAGCGGGGAGCTGTTTTTT
cdr3_aa: CASGQRLASGELFF

cdr3_length: 13
j_call: TRBJ1-1
clone_size: few
d_call: NA
v_call: TRBV5-1
cdr3_nt: TGCGCCAGCCACAGGGATCAAGACACTGAAGCTTTCTTT
cdr3_aa: CASHRDQDTEAFF

cdr3_length: 13
j_call: TRBJ2-7
clone_size: few
d_call: NA
v_call: TRBV6-1
cdr3_nt: TGTGCCTCTACCGCGAGTCTCTCCTACGAGCAGTACTTC
cdr3_aa: CASTASLSYEQYF

cdr3_length: 12
j_call: TRBJ1-2
clone_size: NA
d_call: TRBD1
v_call: TRBV6-2/TRBV6-3
cdr3_nt: TGTGCCAGCAGTGACAGGGGGCACGGCTACACCTTC
cdr3_aa: CASSDRGHGYTF

cdr3_length: 13
j_call: TRBJ1-4
clone_size: NA
d_call: NA
v_call: TRBV27
cdr3_nt: TGTGCCAGCAGTTTAAGGGTCGGGATAGAACTGTTTTTT
cdr3_aa: CASSLRVGIELFF

cdr3_length: 16
j_call: TRBJ1-5
clone_size: NA
d_call: NA
v_call: TRBV5-6
cdr3_nt: TGTGCCAGCAGCTTGTTAGCGCCAGGAGATGCTCAGCCCCAGCATTTT
cdr3_aa: CASSLLAPGDAQPQHF

cdr3_length: 15
j_call: TRBJ2-1
clone_size: once
d_call: TRBD2
v_call: TRBV2
cdr3_nt: TGTGCCAGCAGTAGACTAGCGGGGGCATACAATGAGCAGTTCTTC
cdr3_aa: CASSRLAGAYNEQFF

cdr3_length: 15
j_call: TRBJ1-6
clone_size: NA
d_call: NA
v_call: TRBV28
cdr3_nt: TGTGCCAGCAGTTTATTATCAGGGGCCGATTCACCCCTCCACTTT
cdr3_aa: CASSLLSGADSPLHF

cdr3_length: 14
j_call: TRBJ2-5
clone_size: NA
d_call: TRBD1
v_call: TRBV10-3
cdr3_nt: TGTGCCATCAGTGGAGGGACAGGTCAAGAGACCCAGTACTTC
cdr3_aa: CAISGGTGQETQYF

cdr3_length: 12
j_call: TRBJ1-1
clone_size: NA
d_call: NA
v_call: TRBV2
cdr3_nt: TGTGCCAGCAGGGGCCAGAGTCAAAAAGCTTTCTTT
cdr3_aa: CASRGQSQKAFF

cdr3_length: 12
j_call: TRBJ1-2
clone_size: NA
d_call: NA
v_call: TRBV6-6
cdr3_nt: TGTGCCAGCAAAATAGCTAACTATGGCTACACCTTC
cdr3_aa: CASKIANYGYTF

cdr3_length: 15
j_call: TRBJ1-2
clone_size: once
d_call: NA
v_call: TRBV11-2
cdr3_nt: TGTGCCAGCAGCTTACTTGACAGTCCCCTATATGGCTACACCTTC
cdr3_aa: CASSLLDSPLYGYTF

cdr3_length: 14
j_call: TRBJ1-5
clone_size: few
d_call: TRBD1
v_call: TRBV6-6
cdr3_nt: TGTGCCAGCAGTCAGACAGGGGGCAATCAGCCCCAGCATTTT
cdr3_aa: CASSQTGGNQPQHF

cdr3_length: 15
j_call: TRBJ1-1
clone_size: NA
d_call: NA
v_call: TRBV4-1
cdr3_nt: TGCGCCAGCAGCCAAGAGATCGGCGTAAGGAGAGAAGCTTTCTTT
cdr3_aa: CASSQEIGVRREAFF

cdr3_length: 16
j_call: TRBJ2-1
clone_size: NA
d_call: TRBD2
v_call: TRBV6-5
cdr3_nt: TGTGCCAGCAGTTACTCCCGGACTAGCGGAAACAATGAGCAGTTCTTC
cdr3_aa: CASSYSRTSGNNEQFF

cdr3_length: 14
j_call: TRBJ2-5
clone_size: NA
d_call: TRBD1
v_call: TRBV5-4
cdr3_nt: TGTGCCAGCAGCTGGACGCAGGGGGTAGAGACCCAGTACTTC
cdr3_aa: CASSWTQGVETQYF

cdr3_length: 11
j_call: TRBJ1-2
clone_size: NA
d_call: NA
v_call: TRBV12-3/TRBV12-4
cdr3_nt: TGTGCCGGCAGTTTAGGCCAGGGCTACACCTTC
cdr3_aa: CAGSLGQGYTF

cdr3_length: 12
j_call: TRBJ1-1
clone_size: few
d_call: NA
v_call: TRBV7-9
cdr3_nt: TGTGCCAGCAGACAGGGGAACACTGAAGCTTTCTTT
cdr3_aa: CASRQGNTEAFF

cdr3_length: 18
j_call: TRBJ2-3
clone_size: NA
d_call: TRBD1
v_call: TRBV15
cdr3_nt: TGTGCCACCAGCAGAGATTCCTGGACAGGGAACGGTGGGGATACGCAGTATTTT
cdr3_aa: CATSRDSWTGNGGDTQYF

cdr3_length: 15
j_call: TRBJ2-7
clone_size: NA
d_call: TRBD1
v_call: TRBV18
cdr3_nt: TGTGCCAGCTCACCAACCCGGGACAGCCTAGACGAGCAGTACTTC
cdr3_aa: CASSPTRDSLDEQYF

cdr3_length: 15
j_call: TRBJ1-1
clone_size: NA
d_call: NA
v_call: TRBV11-2
cdr3_nt: TGTGCCAGCAGCTCTCCGGCGGCAGGGCGAACTGAAGCTTTCTTT
cdr3_aa: CASSSPAAGRTEAFF

cdr3_length: 14
j_call: TRBJ1-2
clone_size: NA
d_call: TRBD1
v_call: TRBV4-1
cdr3_nt: TGCGCCAGCAGCCAGTCGGGACAGGGCGGCGGCTACACCTTC
cdr3_aa: CASSQSGQGGGYTF

cdr3_length: 16
j_call: TRBJ2-3
clone_size: once
d_call: TRBD1
v_call: TRBV3-1/TRBV3-2
cdr3_nt: TGTGCCAGCAGCCAAGATCTCCGACAGGGGCGAACTACGCAGTATTTT
cdr3_aa: CASSQDLRQGRTTQYF

cdr3_length: 18
j_call: TRBJ1-5
clone_size: NA
d_call: TRBD1
v_call: TRBV30
cdr3_nt: TGTGCCTGGAGTAAGCCCACTGCCGGGACAGGGGCCAATCAGCCCCAGCATTTT
cdr3_aa: CAWSKPTAGTGANQPQHF

cdr3_length: 13
j_call: TRBJ1-1
clone_size: NA
d_call: NA
v_call: TRBV7-2
cdr3_nt: TGTGCCAGCAGCTTAACCCCGAGGACTGAAGCTTTCTTT
cdr3_aa: CASSLTPRTEAFF

cdr3_length: 13
j_call: TRBJ2-7
clone_size: NA
d_call: NA
v_call: TRBV5-1
cdr3_nt: TGCGCCAGCAGCCTTGGCAGGGCAGACGAGCAGTACTTC
cdr3_aa: CASSLGRADEQYF

cdr3_length: 15
j_call: TRBJ1-1
clone_size: NA
d_call: NA
v_call: TRBV9
cdr3_nt: TGTGCCAGCAGCGCCGAGACGTTCTCGGGCACTGAAGCTTTCTTT
cdr3_aa: CASSAETFSGTEAFF

cdr3_length: 14
j_call: TRBJ2-5
clone_size: NA
d_call: TRBD1
v_call: TRBV3-1/TRBV3-2
cdr3_nt: TGTGCCAGCAGCCAGAAGGGGGCAGGGGAGACCCAGTACTTC
cdr3_aa: CASSQKGAGETQYF

cdr3_length: 16
j_call: TRBJ1-1
clone_size: once
d_call: TRBD1
v_call: TRBV2
cdr3_nt: TGTGCCAGCAGTGCCGGGACAGGGGGCGCAAGCACTGAAGCTTTCTTT
cdr3_aa: CASSAGTGGASTEAFF

cdr3_length: 16
j_call: TRBJ2-2
clone_size: NA
d_call: TRBD2
v_call: TRBV10-1
cdr3_nt: TGCGCCAGCAGTGACTATACGGGGGGTGGCACCGGGGAGCTGTTTTTT
cdr3_aa: CASSDYTGGGTGELFF

cdr3_length: 13
j_call: TRBJ2-7
clone_size: NA
d_call: NA
v_call: TRBV10-1
cdr3_nt: TGCGCCAGCAGCCAACTCAGGGACTACGAGCAGTACTTC
cdr3_aa: CASSQLRDYEQYF

cdr3_length: 15
j_call: TRBJ2-5
clone_size: NA
d_call: TRBD2
v_call: TRBV5-1
cdr3_nt: TGCGCCAGCAGCTTGGCGGCGGGGGGCGCGGAGACCCAGTACTTC
cdr3_aa: CASSLAAGGAETQYF

cdr3_length: 15
j_call: TRBJ1-1
clone_size: NA
d_call: NA
v_call: TRBV6-1
cdr3_nt: TGTGCCAGCAGTGAAGTAGTGATCATGAACACTGAAGCTTTCTTT
cdr3_aa: CASSEVVIMNTEAFF

cdr3_length: 13
j_call: TRBJ1-1
clone_size: NA
d_call: TRBD1
v_call: TRBV5-1
cdr3_nt: TGCGCCAGCAGCAATAACAGGGGCACTGAAGCTTTCTTT
cdr3_aa: CASSNNRGTEAFF

cdr3_length: 11
j_call: TRBJ1-1
clone_size: NA
d_call: NA
v_call: TRBV7-9
cdr3_nt: TGTGCCAGCGGCTTCGGGAAGGGAGCTTTCTTT
cdr3_aa: CASGFGKGAFF

cdr3_length: 18
j_call: TRBJ1-3
clone_size: NA
d_call: NA
v_call: TRBV3-1/TRBV3-2
cdr3_nt: TGTGCCAGCAGCCAAGGGATCCAGGGTTTTAGCTCTGGAAACACCATATATTTT
cdr3_aa: CASSQGIQGFSSGNTIYF

cdr3_length: 13
j_call: TRBJ2-6
clone_size: few
d_call: NA
v_call: TRBV28
cdr3_nt: TGTGCCAGCACCCGAGGTGGGGCCAACGTCCTGACTTTC
cdr3_aa: CASTRGGANVLTF

cdr3_length: 14
j_call: TRBJ2-5
clone_size: NA
d_call: NA
v_call: TRBV11-2
cdr3_nt: TGTGCCAGCAGCTTGTCCTGGGGGGAAGAGACCCAGTACTTC
cdr3_aa: CASSLSWGEETQYF

cdr3_length: 16
j_call: TRBJ1-2
clone_size: NA
d_call: NA
v_call: TRBV19
cdr3_nt: TGTGCCAGTAGGCCCCTAGGAGGTATAAGGGACTATGGCTACACCTTC
cdr3_aa: CASRPLGGIRDYGYTF

cdr3_length: 13
j_call: TRBJ1-2
clone_size: once
d_call: NA
v_call: TRBV24-1
cdr3_nt: TGTGCCACCAGTGACACCTCTTTCGGGGGATACACCTTC
cdr3_aa: CATSDTSFGGYTF

cdr3_length: 14
j_call: TRBJ2-7
clone_size: NA
d_call: NA
v_call: TRBV5-1
cdr3_nt: TGCGCCAGCAGCTTGGTGTCGGCGGACTACGAGCAGTACTTC
cdr3_aa: CASSLVSADYEQYF

cdr3_length: 16
j_call: TRBJ2-3
clone_size: NA
d_call: TRBD2
v_call: TRBV3-1/TRBV3-2
cdr3_nt: TGTGCCAGCAGCCAAGACCCTAGCGGGGGCACAGATACGCAGTATTTT
cdr3_aa: CASSQDPSGGTDTQYF

cdr3_length: 16
j_call: TRBJ1-4
clone_size: NA
d_call: TRBD1
v_call: TRBV18
cdr3_nt: TGTGCCAGCTCACCAGGCCGGGGACAGGGGAGTGAAAAACTGTTTTTT
cdr3_aa: CASSPGRGQGSEKLFF

cdr3_length: 14
j_call: TRBJ2-7
clone_size: NA
d_call: NA
v_call: TRBV2
cdr3_nt: TGTGCCAGCAGACTGCCCGGGGGATCCTACGAGCAGTACTTC
cdr3_aa: CASRLPGGSYEQYF

cdr3_length: 14
j_call: TRBJ1-3
clone_size: NA
d_call: NA
v_call: TRBV28
cdr3_nt: TGTGCCAGCAGAACCCAGGGCTTTGGAAACACCATATATTTT
cdr3_aa: CASRTQGFGNTIYF